The present entry profiles one TCR beta chain with its context. The antigen is unknown. Each donor had approximately 10 milliliters of peripheral blood drawn. Isolated PBMCs totaled at least 7 million in each sample. The record originates from a study of blood T cells in healthy people across ages. Findings and caveats of the study: While age rose, TCR beta diversity per million T cells dropped in a roughly linear way.

It was with a sample-barcoded 5' primer and a J-beta primer mix that a second PCR of about 6 to 12 cycles was run. Each single sample gave us at least 2.5 million CDR3-containing paired-end reads. TCRdb itself ran the 5' RACE reads through MiXCR, one entry per CDR3 protein. Here the sample spans 1.5 million to 1.8 million distinct CDR3 sequences, under 55% being singletons. CDR3 length: 13 residues. Germline V gives CDR1 MGHRA, CDR2 YSYEKL. Sample: blood. The sequence came from a woman aged 18-29 years in good health. This rearrangement joins TRBV4-1 to TRBJ2-7; no reliable D call. TRBJ2-5 explains the end of the DNA better; the J call may be wrong. CDR3 in DNA: TGCGCCAGCAGCCAAGTTTACCGTGCGACCCAGTACTTC. This encodes CASSQVYRATQYF.